This entry concerns a single TCR beta chain. CDR1 is MNHEY, CDR2 SVGEGT, per germline. V lost 2 bases and J lost 0; bases outside the gene matches: 2. This CDR3 region has 15 residues. The entry originates in a study of control samples from healthy donors and cancer patients. Profiled with immunoSEQ multiplex PCR; TCRdb holds only in-frame clones, not every one. The sample has under 95,000 clones, approximately 90% seen once. Sequencing was performed on blood. The TCR was taken from a woman in her 30s in good health. The chain uses TRBV6-2 or TRBV6-3 and TRBJ2-7; TRBD2 matches at 9 bases. The CDR3, as DNA: TGTGCCAGCAGTTACCTAGCGGGGAACTCCTACGAGCAGTACTTC. Amino acid sequence: CASSYLAGNSYEQYF.